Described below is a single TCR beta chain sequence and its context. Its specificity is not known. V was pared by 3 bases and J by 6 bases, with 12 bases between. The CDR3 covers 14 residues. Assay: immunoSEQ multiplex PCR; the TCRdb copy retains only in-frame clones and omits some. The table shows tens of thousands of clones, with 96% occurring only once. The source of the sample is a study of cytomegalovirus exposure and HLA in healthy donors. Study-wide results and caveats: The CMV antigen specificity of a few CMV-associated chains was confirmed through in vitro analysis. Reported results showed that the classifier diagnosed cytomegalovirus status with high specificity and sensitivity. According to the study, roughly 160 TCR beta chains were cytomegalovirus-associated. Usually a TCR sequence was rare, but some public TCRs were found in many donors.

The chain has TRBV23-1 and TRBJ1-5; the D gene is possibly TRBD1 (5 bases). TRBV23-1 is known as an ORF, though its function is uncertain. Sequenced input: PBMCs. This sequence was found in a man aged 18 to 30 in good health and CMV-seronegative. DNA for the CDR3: TGCGCCAGCAGTCATGCAGGGCCGCGTCAGCCCCAGCATTTT. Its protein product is CASSHAGPRQPQHF.